What follows are 22 T cell receptor beta chains derived from one specimen sequenced in a study of T cells in narcolepsy. The protocol was immunoSEQ multiplex PCR, while the TCRdb copy is restricted to in-frame clones and leaves out a portion. The data hold over 15,000 clones, with less than 90% observed a single time. Sequencing was carried out using memory (CD45RA-) CD4+ T cells from blood. Source of these receptors: a human donor in good health.

The gene calls are TRBV7-2 and TRBJ2-2, with D unresolved. Germline V lookup: CDR1 SGHTA, CDR2 FQGNSA. This CDR3 has 13 amino acids. V was cut by 5 bases and J by 4 bases, with 8 bases left in between. CDR3 nucleotide sequence: TGTGCCAGCAGCCCAAGGGTCACCGGGGAGCTGTTTTTT. Its protein product is CASSPRVTGELFF.

The chain recombines TRBV5-4 with TRBJ2-3; D is ambiguous. CDR3 length: 16 amino acids. The germline CDR1 and CDR2 sequences are SGHNT and YYREEE (reference sequence). V was clipped by 5 bases and J by 5 bases, with 21 bases between them. The CDR3 sequence is CASSPGLSRSEDTQYF. CDR3 sequence (DNA): TGTGCCAGCAGTCCCGGGCTGAGTAGATCTGAAGATACGCAGTATTTT.

DNA of the CDR3: TGTGCCAGTAGTCACCTCGGGCAGGGGGTTCAGCCCCAGCATTTT. Its protein is CASSHLGQGVQPQHF. The chain recombines TRBV19 with TRBJ1-5, with 7 bases aligning to TRBD1. The CDR3 sequence is 15 residues long. Trimming at V came to 5 bases and at J to 6 bases, leaving 10 bases not matched to a gene. Looked up from germline, CDR1 is LNHDA and CDR2 is SQIVND (reference sequence). The variable domain in full, completed from reference TRBV19 and TRBJ1-5, reads DGGITQSPKYLFRKEGQNVTLSCEQNLNHDAMYWYRQDPGQGLRLIYYSQIVNDFQKGDIAEGYSVSREKKESFPLTVTSAQKNPTAFYLCASSHLGQGVQPQHFGDGTRLSIL.

This sequence joins TRBV7-8 and TRBJ2-7, with TRBD2 matching over 10 bases. CDR3 length: 13 residues. CDR1 is SGHVS, CDR2 FQNEAQ, per germline. V was clipped by 6 bases and J by 4 bases; unmatched bases: 3. The CDR3 region has the DNA TGTGCCAGCAGGATTAGCGGGAGGTACGAGCAGTACTTC. Protein product: CASRISGRYEQYF.

This chain uses TRBV19 with TRBJ2-7; D call uncertain. The germline V and J ends were trimmed by 5 bases and 0 bases, with 14 bases remaining between them. From germline, CDR1 is LNHDA and CDR2 SQIVND (reference sequence). CDR3 size: 15 residues. CDR3 protein: CASSYRPGTSYEQYF. The CDR3 coding sequence is TGTGCCAGTAGTTACCGGCCAGGTACCTCCTACGAGCAGTACTTC.

The chain employs TRBV2 and TRBJ2-1; D gene ambiguous. CDR3 size: 11 residues. V shed 5 bases and J shed 13 bases, with 12 bases lying between them. Germline V CDR1 and CDR2: SNHLY, FYNNEI. CDR3 amino acids: CASSTTLGQFF. Here the CDR3 DNA reads TGTGCCAGCAGTACCACTCTTGGACAGTTCTTC. The entire variable domain, with the rest obtained from reference TRBV2 and TRBJ2-1, is as follows: EPEVTQTPSHQVTQMGQEVILRCVPISNHLYFYWYRQILGQKVEFLVSFYNNEISEKSEIFDDQFSVERPDGSNFTLKIRSTKLEDSAMYFCASSTTLGQFFGPGTRLTVL.

The rearrangement joins TRBV11-2 to TRBJ2-5, with unresolved D. V shed 6 bases and J shed 2 bases, with 10 bases lying between them. Germline V CDR1 and CDR2: SGHAT, FQNNGV. The CDR3 totals 13 residues. CDR3 in amino acids: CASRDPAQETQYF. The DNA of the CDR3 is TGTGCCAGCAGGGATCCAGCGCAAGAGACCCAGTACTTC.

This rearrangement joins TRBV5-1 to TRBJ2-2; the match to TRBD2 covers 7 bases. V was clipped by 5 bases and J by 0 bases; unmatched bases: 1. This CDR3 is 14 amino acids long. Germline V gene sequence: CDR1 SGHRS, CDR2 YFSETQ. The CDR3 sequence is CASRAGSNTGELFF. The CDR3 DNA is TGCGCCAGCAGAGCGGGATCGAACACCGGGGAGCTGTTTTTT.

The J gene is TRBJ1-2, the V gene TRBV21-1; the D call TRBD1 from the table was never checked on the DNA. TRBV21-1 is labeled a pseudogene. CDR3 length: 14 amino acids. This CDR3 reads CASSNRAGGYGYTF. DNA for the CDR3: TGTGCCAGCAGCAATCGGGCAGGGGGCTATGGCTACACCTTC.

The rearrangement links TRBV10-3 to TRBJ1-6, with D possibly matching TRBD1 (5 bases). CDR1 and CDR2 (germline): ENHRY, SYGVKD. V lost 6 bases, J lost 7 bases, and 13 bases lay in between. CDR3 length: 14 amino acids. CDR3 in amino acids: CAIRAGTANSPLHF. For the CDR3, the DNA is TGTGCCATCAGGGCCGGGACCGCAAATTCACCCCTCCACTTT.

V gene TRBV7-8 combines with J gene TRBJ2-7; D possibly matches TRBD1 or TRBD2 (6 bases each). The V gene's germline CDR1 is SGHVS and CDR2 FQNEAQ. V lost 5 bases and J 7 bases, leaving 15 bases between the germline ends. This CDR3 region has 13 residues. CDR3 loop: CASSPSWGAEQYF. The CDR3 nucleotides are TGTGCCAGCAGCCCTTCCTGGGGGGCAGAGCAGTACTTC.

The J gene is TRBJ2-2, the V gene TRBV5-1, with 11 positions matching TRBD2. The CDR3 is 21 residues long. Trimming removed 4 bases from V and 6 bases from J; junction bases left unmatched: 23. In germline, CDR1 is SGHRS, CDR2 YFSETQ. The CDR3 spells CASSPRPLAGGPLVQAGELFF. The CDR3 DNA follows: TGCGCCAGCAGCCCGAGACCGTTAGCGGGAGGGCCCTTGGTCCAGGCCGGGGAGCTGTTTTTT.

This chain links TRBV6-7 with TRBJ2-3; D gene uncertain. TRBV6-7 is labeled an ORF, and its function is uncertain. The CDR3 totals 14 residues. Trimming took off 3 bases at V and 2 bases at J, with 9 bases between the two ends. The chain's CDR3 is CASSYPKNTDTQYF. In DNA, the CDR3 is TGTGCCAGCAGTTATCCTAAGAACACAGATACGCAGTATTTT.

The CDR3 sequence: CASSSGGGQFNYGYTF. The CDR3 bases are TGTGCCAGCAGCTCGGGAGGGGGACAGTTTAACTATGGCTACACCTTC. The chain carries TRBV5-4 and TRBJ1-2, with TRBD1 matching 7 bases. The V gene end was trimmed by 3 bases and the J gene end by 1 base; junction bases not matched to a gene: 9. Germline assignment: CDR1 SGHNT and CDR2 YYREEE (reference sequence). The CDR3 has 16 amino acids.

The chain joins TRBV5-6 to TRBJ1-2, with TRBD1 identical over 8 bases. Germline V gene sequence: CDR1 SGHDT, CDR2 YYEEEE. The CDR3 runs to 14 residues. The J segment lost 4 bases and the V segment lost 6 bases, leaving 8 bases of the junction unmatched. DNA of the CDR3: TGTGCCAGCAACAAGCGGGACAGGATCTATGGCTACACCTTC. Amino acids: CASNKRDRIYGYTF.

This clone was observed a handful of times. The V and J genes are TRBV5-1 and TRBJ1-4; 7 nucleotides align to TRBD1. The CDR3 extends over 15 amino acids. Unmatched junction bases numbered 7, after V lost 4 bases and J lost 4 bases. The germline gives CDR1 SGHRS, CDR2 YFSETQ. The CDR3 protein is CASSPRQGNNEKLFF. The DNA of the CDR3 is TGCGCCAGCAGCCCCCGACAGGGAAATAATGAAAAACTGTTTTTT.

The rearrangement uses TRBV10-3 and TRBJ1-1; 11 bases line up with TRBD1. Trimming took 4 bases from V and 5 from J; bases not matched to a gene: 6. The CDR3 contains 15 residues. The germline gives CDR1 ENHRY, CDR2 SYGVKD. The CDR3 spells CAISGWDRGLTEAFF. For the CDR3, the DNA is TGTGCCATCAGTGGGTGGGACAGGGGGTTGACTGAAGCTTTCTTT.

V and J are TRBV5-1 and TRBJ2-7; D is undetermined. Trimming took off 4 bases at V and 5 bases at J, with 19 bases between the two ends. The length of the CDR3 is 15 residues. Germline CDR1 and CDR2: SGHRS and YFSETQ. The chain's CDR3 is CASSRSLPFEDEQYF. CDR3 sequence (DNA): TGCGCCAGCAGCCGAAGCCTGCCGTTCGAAGACGAGCAGTACTTC. Together with reference TRBV5-1 and TRBJ2-7, the CDR3 gives the full variable domain: KAGVTQTPRYLIKTRGQQVTLSCSPISGHRSVSWYQQTPGQGLQFLFEYFSETQRNKGNFPGRFSGRQFSNSRSEMNVSTLELGDSALYLCASSRSLPFEDEQYFGPGTRLTVT.

V and J are TRBV19 and TRBJ1-2; 8 nucleotides match TRBD1. Per the germline V gene, CDR1 is LNHDA and CDR2 is SQIVND (reference sequence). V lost 5 bases to trimming and J lost 0 bases; unmatched junction nucleotides: 5. The CDR3 is 15 amino acids. CDR3 region: CASSDPGQANYGYTF. CDR3 DNA: TGTGCCAGTAGTGATCCGGGACAGGCTAACTATGGCTACACCTTC.

The rearrangement links TRBV5-1 to TRBJ2-7; possibly TRBD1 for D (5 bases). The V end was cut by 0 bases, the J end by 2 bases, with 12 bases between. Germline V gives CDR1 SGHRS, CDR2 YFSETQ. The CDR3 spans 15 residues. The CDR3 sequence is CASSLEGNPTYEQYF. The DNA of the CDR3 is TGCGCCAGCAGCTTGGAGGGGAACCCAACCTACGAGCAGTACTTC.

J is TRBJ1-1 and V is TRBV5-1, with D possibly TRBD1 on 6 matching bases. Trimming cost V 6 bases and J 3 bases, with 21 bases left between them. This CDR3 comprises 16 residues. Germline CDR1 and CDR2: SGHRS and YFSETQ. The CDR3 reads CASTLGGGNRYTEAFF. The CDR3 DNA is TGCGCCAGCACCCTAGGGGGGGGCAATAGGTACACTGAAGCTTTCTTT.

The chain couples TRBV7-2 to TRBJ2-5, with 8 positions matching TRBD2. Germline CDR1 SGHTA, CDR2 FQGNSA. Trimming cost V 5 bases and J 6 bases; bases outside gene matches: 11. The CDR3 covers 15 residues. This CDR3 reads CASSRASGGLKTQYF. CDR3 nucleotide sequence: TGTGCCAGCAGCCGAGCGTCGGGGGGGCTGAAGACCCAGTACTTC.